The rows below give T cell receptor beta chains drawn from one sample of a study of blood T cell repertoires in COVID-19. Using immunoSEQ multiplex PCR, the repertoire was profiled, and TCRdb retains in-frame clones only, with some absent. The data hold more than 200,000 clones, with around 89% observed a single time. The sample taken for sequencing was peripheral blood. The receptors stem from a man aged 65 to 85 with acute or convalescent COVID-19. The CDR3 runs from the conserved cysteine through the conserved F or W. The D gene is left open where the match is weak. Clone size is given for some rows only: seen once, a few or many times, or a class if the clone is expanded.

v_gene	abundance	d_gene	j_gene	len	CDR3aa	CDR3nt
TRBV3-1/TRBV3-2	once	NA	TRBJ1-2	15	CASSQGTPRDYGYTF	TGTGCCAGCAGCCAAGGGACTCCAAGGGACTATGGCTACACCTTC
TRBV19	NA	TRBD1	TRBJ2-2	18	CASSIRISGQGGTGELFF	TGTGCCAGTAGTATACGAATTTCCGGACAGGGAGGAACCGGGGAGCTGTTTTTT
TRBV5-5	NA	NA	TRBJ2-6	18	CASSLFELGVAGANVLTF	TGTGCCAGCAGCTTGTTCGAGTTAGGGGTGGCTGGGGCCAACGTCCTGACTTTC
TRBV6-5	NA	TRBD2	TRBJ2-1	14	CASRVAGKGNEQFF	TGTGCCAGCAGGGTAGCGGGTAAGGGGAATGAGCAGTTCTTC
TRBV28	NA	NA	TRBJ1-2	15	CASSPSLGQGYGYTF	TGTGCCAGCAGCCCTTCCTTGGGGCAGGGCTATGGCTACACCTTC
TRBV30	NA	TRBD1	TRBJ1-2	15	CAWTQQGGSVYGYTF	TGTGCCTGGACTCAACAGGGGGGCAGTGTCTATGGCTACACCTTC
TRBV2	many	NA	TRBJ1-2	12	CASSEQGYGYTF	TGTGCCAGCAGTGAACAGGGGTATGGCTACACCTTC
TRBV7-2	NA	NA	TRBJ2-5	14	CASSLSGKIETQYF	TGTGCCAGCAGCCTTAGCGGAAAAATAGAGACCCAGTACTTC
TRBV6-6	once	TRBD1	TRBJ2-5	15	CASRSTRTGEETQYF	TGTGCCAGCAGAAGCACCAGGACAGGAGAAGAGACCCAGTACTTC
TRBV20-1	NA	NA	TRBJ2-5	11	CSASAQETQYF	TGCAGTGCCAGCGCTCAAGAGACCCAGTACTTC
TRBV7-6	NA	NA	TRBJ2-7	14	CASSIADSAYEQYF	TGTGCCAGCAGCATTGCGGACAGTGCCTACGAGCAGTACTTC
TRBV5-4	NA	TRBD2	TRBJ2-1	16	CASSFVTSGDYNEQFF	TGTGCCAGCAGCTTTGTGACTAGCGGGGACTACAATGAGCAGTTCTTC
TRBV29-1	NA	TRBD1	TRBJ2-7	12	CSVEGQGVEQYF	TGCAGCGTTGAGGGACAGGGGGTCGAGCAGTACTTC
TRBV27	NA	TRBD2	TRBJ2-1	15	CASSSSGSSYNEQFF	TGTGCCAGCAGTTCTAGCGGGAGTTCCTACAATGAGCAGTTCTTC
TRBV7-2	once	NA	TRBJ1-2	14	CASSLGQLSYGYTF	TGTGCCAGCAGCTTAGGTCAGTTAAGCTATGGCTACACCTTC
TRBV5-5	NA	NA	TRBJ2-2	15	CASRAGLANTGELFF	TGTGCCTCTCGGGCGGGCCTAGCGAACACCGGGGAGCTGTTTTTT
TRBV28	NA	TRBD2	TRBJ2-7	17	CASSSPTSGSLTYEQYF	TGTGCCAGCAGTTCACCAACTAGCGGGAGTCTCACCTACGAGCAGTACTTC
TRBV7-2	NA	TRBD2	TRBJ2-7	15	CASSSRAGTSDEQYF	TGTGCCAGCAGCTCCCGAGCGGGAACGTCTGACGAGCAGTACTTC
TRBV9	once	TRBD2	TRBJ2-1	17	CASSVDLGLAGSNEQFF	TGTGCCAGCAGCGTCGACTTGGGACTAGCGGGAAGCAATGAGCAGTTCTTC
TRBV7-9	once	TRBD2	TRBJ2-5	16	CASSSKESGRRETQYF	TGTGCCAGCAGCTCGAAGGAAAGCGGGAGAAGAGAGACCCAGTACTTC
TRBV9	NA	NA	TRBJ1-1	14	CASSVGGENTEAFF	TGTGCCAGCAGCGTAGGGGGGGAGAACACTGAAGCTTTCTTT
TRBV29-1	NA	NA	TRBJ1-1	11	CSVLRNTEAFF	TGCAGCGTTTTGCGGAACACTGAAGCTTTCTTT